These 9 T cell receptor beta chains were all obtained from the same sample, sequenced in a study of blood T cell repertoires in COVID-19. Method: immunoSEQ multiplex PCR; TCRdb's copy keeps in-frame clones and lacks some. The sample has roughly 150,000 clones, roughly 93% seen once. Material: peripheral blood. The source of these receptors is a man aged 18-30 years with COVID-19, enrolled during active disease.

This chain joins TRBV6-1 and TRBJ2-7; maybe TRBD2 (7 bases). Germline V gene data show CDR1 as MNHNS and CDR2 as SASEGT. The V end was cut by 1 base, the J end by 10 bases, with 11 bases between. This CDR3 is built from 12 residues. CDR3 protein: CASSEVAGAQYF. The CDR3, as DNA: TGTGCCAGCAGTGAAGTTGCGGGGGCCCAGTACTTC.

V and J are TRBV5-5 and TRBJ1-2, with a tentative D call TRBD1 (6 bases). Trimming shortened V by 4 bases and J by 5 bases, and 21 bases separated the two germline ends. CDR1 and CDR2 from the germline V gene are SGHKS and YYEKEE (reference sequence). The CDR3 contains 16 residues. The CDR3 loop reads CASSPDDRLRMYGYTF. DNA of the CDR3: TGTGCCAGCAGCCCAGATGACAGGCTCCGAATGTATGGCTACACCTTC.

The genes are TRBV14 and TRBJ2-7; D might be TRBD1 (6 bases). The V gene lost 4 bases and the J gene lost 2 bases, with 9 bases spanning the gap. The CDR3 has 13 amino acids. Germline V CDR1 and CDR2: SGHDN, FVKESK. The CDR3 protein is CASSPYRAYEQYF. The CDR3 DNA sequence: TGTGCCAGCAGCCCGTACAGGGCCTACGAGCAGTACTTC.

This chain joins TRBV10-1 and TRBJ2-7; 10 nucleotides align to TRBD2. The ends lost 0 bases at V and 2 bases at J; junction bases unmatched: 4. CDR1 and CDR2 from the germline V gene are WNHNN and SYGVQD (reference sequence). The CDR3 is 16 amino acids. CDR3 in amino acids: CASSESRTSGTYEQYF. CDR3 nucleotides: TGCGCCAGCAGTGAGTCGCGGACTAGCGGAACCTACGAGCAGTACTTC.

V is TRBV30 and J is TRBJ1-1, with D uncertain. The CDR3 runs to 13 residues. Trimming took off 7 bases at V and 7 bases at J, with 19 bases between the two ends. In germline, CDR1 is GTSNPN, CDR2 SVGIG (reference sequence). The CDR3 nucleotides read TGTGCCTCCCGAGGTCTGTGGGTGGGTGAAGCTTTCTTT. This encodes CASRGLWVGEAFF.

This CDR3 is CASSPRQGSSYNEQFF. In nucleotides, the CDR3 is TGCGCCAGCAGCCCCCGACAGGGGAGTTCCTACAATGAGCAGTTCTTC. V is TRBV4-1 and J is TRBJ2-1, with 8 bases matching TRBD1. V shed 4 bases and J 1 base; nucleotides not matched to a gene: 6. This CDR3 comprises 16 residues. CDR1 is MGHRA, CDR2 YSYEKL, per germline.

The V gene is TRBV5-4, the J gene TRBJ2-1; a possible D gene is TRBD2 (6 bases). Germline V CDR1 and CDR2: SGHNT, YYREEE (reference sequence). This CDR3 has 15 amino acids. The ends were cut back, 4 bases at V and 7 bases at J, with 18 bases in the middle. CDR3 sequence: CASSPRTTRRNEQFF. CDR3 DNA sequence: TGTGCCAGCAGCCCCCGGACTACTAGGAGGAATGAGCAGTTCTTC.

The J gene is TRBJ1-6, the V gene TRBV11-2; the match to TRBD1 covers 8 bases. Germline CDR1 is SGHAT and CDR2 is FQNNGV. Unmatched junction bases numbered 11, after V lost 6 bases and J lost 10 bases. The CDR3 has 15 amino acids. CDR3 sequence reads: CASSNTGGGRSPLHF. CDR3 in DNA: TGTGCCAGCAGTAACACAGGGGGAGGAAGGTCACCCCTCCACTTT.

As for this clone: One end of the junction is discordant with germline, which a read error may explain. The chain links TRBV10-3 to TRBJ1-4, with D hard to call. This CDR3 contains 14 residues. Per the germline V gene, CDR1 is ENHRY and CDR2 is SYGVKD. The CDR3 loop is CAISPAGSWEKLLF. CDR3 DNA sequence: TGTGCCATCAGCCCCGCGGGGTCGTGGGAAAAACTGCTTTTT.